The present T cell receptor (beta chain) was sequenced within a study of cytomegalovirus exposure and HLA in healthy donors. Study outcomes and limitations: When analyzed later, a missense DCLRE1C variant was found to be linked to TCR beta V- and J-gene trimming. The authors later found most CMV-associated TCR beta chains appeared HLA-restricted.

PCR used 60 Vbeta primers and 13 Jbeta primers. Profiling relied on immunoSEQ multiplex PCR, and the TCRdb table lists in-frame clones only, not all of them. The sample yields approximately 100,000 clones, about 80% seen once. Germline loops: CDR1 KGHSH, CDR2 LQKENI. Trimming removed 3 bases from V and 5 bases from J, with 11 bases in between. The CDR3 has 13 amino acids. Whereas donors were nominally healthy upon sampling, unrecorded immune exposures were probable. This clone occurred a few times. No antigen is known for it. The chain uses TRBV18 and TRBJ2-7; D might be TRBD1 (5 bases). The receptor was isolated from a woman between 50 and 59 years old in good health and CMV-seropositive. Material: PBMCs. The CDR3 is CASSPGPNHEQYF. In DNA, the CDR3 is TGTGCCAGCTCACCGGGGCCGAACCACGAGCAGTACTTC.